A selection of T cell receptor beta chains follows, all from one sample in a study of blood T cell repertoires in COVID-19. Sequencing was performed with immunoSEQ multiplex PCR; in TCRdb, only in-frame clones are kept and a portion is missing. The profile shows over 95,000 clones, more than 70% of them singletons. The sample consisted of peripheral blood. The receptor source for this set is a woman in her seventies who had recovered from COVID-19. Both conserved end residues are part of each CDR3. D genes are given only for firm matches. Rows may omit the clone size; those that give it use once, few, many or a size class.

J	V	size	D	DNA	CDR3
TRBJ1-2	TRBV12-3/TRBV12-4	few	-	TGTGCCAGCAGTTTAGTAGGAGAGTATGGCTACACCTTC	CASSLVGEYGYTF
TRBJ2-1	TRBV18	-	TRBD1	TGTGCCAGCTCACCACCGGACAGGGGGGGCAATGAGCAGTTCTTC	CASSPPDRGGNEQFF
TRBJ2-7	TRBV12-3/TRBV12-4	-	TRBD1	TGTGCCAGCGGTAGGACAGGGACCTACGAGCAGTACTTC	CASGRTGTYEQYF
TRBJ2-5	TRBV3-1/TRBV3-2	-	TRBD2	TGTGCCAGCAGCTCCCTGGGACTAGCGGGAGGGGAGACCCAGTACTTC	CASSSLGLAGGETQYF
TRBJ1-6	TRBV5-1	-	-	TGCGCCAGCAGCGCGGACAGCAATTCACCCCTCCACTTT	CASSADSNSPLHF
TRBJ2-5	TRBV28	-	TRBD2	TGTGCCAGCAGGCCAAGCCTGTGGCACCGGGGGGGGGAGACCCAGTACTTC	CASRPSLWHRGGETQYF
TRBJ1-6	TRBV30	once	TRBD1	TGTGCCTGGAGTGAGGCAGGGGGGTCACCCCTCCACTTT	CAWSEAGGSPLHF
TRBJ2-1	TRBV28	-	TRBD1	TGTGCCAGCAGTGACCCGGGACAGGGCGCATACAATGAGCAGTTCTTC	CASSDPGQGAYNEQFF
TRBJ2-2	TRBV29-1	-	-	TGCAGCGTCGCCTATTACACCGGGGAGCTGTTTTTT	CSVAYYTGELFF
TRBJ2-2	TRBV10-3	-	TRBD2	TGTGCCATCGGAACTAGCGGGAGAGTCGCCGGGGAGCTGTTTTTT	CAIGTSGRVAGELFF
TRBJ2-3	TRBV30	once	-	TGTGCCTGGGCAGGGTTGGGGGATACGCAGTATTTT	CAWAGLGDTQYF
TRBJ2-2	TRBV21-1	-	-	TGTGCCAGCAGCAAAGTGAGCGGGGGCCGGAACACCGGGGAGCTGTTTTTT	CASSKVSGGRNTGELFF
TRBJ2-3	TRBV14	once	TRBD2	TGTGCCAGCAGCGACCGGGGCCCGGGTAGCGGGACTAGCACAGATACGCAGTATTTT	CASSDRGPGSGTSTDTQYF
TRBJ1-6	TRBV5-4	-	TRBD1	TGTGCCAGCAGCCCCGACAGGGACTCCTATAATTCACCCCTCCACTTT	CASSPDRDSYNSPLHF
TRBJ1-2	TRBV28	-	TRBD1	TGTGCCAGCACCCCGGGACAGGGGACCTATGGCTACACCTTC	CASTPGQGTYGYTF
TRBJ1-4	TRBV7-9	-	-	TGTGCCAGCAGCGTGGGGCAAAATGAAAAACTGTTTTTT	CASSVGQNEKLFF
TRBJ2-3	TRBV7-8	-	TRBD2	TGTGCCAGCAGCTTAGGACTAGCGGGAGGGCCGAAATACGATACGCAGTATTTT	CASSLGLAGGPKYDTQYF
TRBJ1-1	TRBV19	-	-	TGTGCCAGCATACCGACGGGGAACACTGAAGCTTTCTTT	CASIPTGNTEAFF
TRBJ1-2	TRBV18	-	-	TGTGCCAGCTCACCCCTTGGGGAGAACTATGGCTACACCTTC	CASSPLGENYGYTF
TRBJ2-3	TRBV3-1/TRBV3-2	-	-	TGTGCCAGCAGCCAAGGTAGGACTCCGAGCACAGATACGCAGTATTTT	CASSQGRTPSTDTQYF
TRBJ1-5	TRBV18	-	TRBD1	TGTGCCAGCTCACCAAGCCGACAGGGTGAGCCCCAGCATTTT	CASSPSRQGEPQHF
TRBJ2-2	TRBV10-3	-	TRBD2	TGTGCCATCAGTCTGACTAGCGGGAGAGATCGTGCCGGGGAGCTGTTTTTT	CAISLTSGRDRAGELFF
TRBJ2-7	TRBV18	-	-	TGTGCCAGCTCACCGGGGACTGGCCCCTACGAGCAGTACTTC	CASSPGTGPYEQYF
TRBJ1-4	TRBV11-2	-	-	TGTGCCAGCAGCTCGTTGGACAGAGGTGAAAAACTGTTTTTT	CASSSLDRGEKLFF
TRBJ2-2	TRBV7-3	-	TRBD2	TGTGCCAGCAGCTTAGGTCTAGCGGTGGGAGCCGGGGAGCTGTTTTTT	CASSLGLAVGAGELFF
TRBJ1-1	TRBV4-1	-	-	TGCGCCAGCGACACCTCGAACACTGAAGCTTTCTTT	CASDTSNTEAFF
TRBJ1-2	TRBV18	-	-	TGTGCCAGCTCACCACCTAGTGCAGCGAACTATGGCTACACCTTC	CASSPPSAANYGYTF
TRBJ2-1	TRBV6-2/TRBV6-3	-	TRBD2	TGTGCCAGCAGTTACTCTCTTCGACTAGCGGGAAGGAATGAGCAGTTCTTC	CASSYSLRLAGRNEQFF
TRBJ1-4	TRBV29-1	-	TRBD1	TGCAGCGTAACTACCGGGACAGCACTTGAAAAACTGTTTTTT	CSVTTGTALEKLFF
TRBJ2-7	TRBV10-3	-	TRBD1	TGTGCCATCAGTGAGTCGGGACAGGGGAGGACCTACGAGCAGTACTTC	CAISESGQGRTYEQYF
TRBJ2-5	TRBV3-1/TRBV3-2	-	TRBD1	TGTGCCAGCAGCCAAGGGGGCACGGGACAGCAAAACTTCCAAGAGACCCAGTACTTC	CASSQGGTGQQNFQETQYF
TRBJ2-1	TRBV7-2	-	-	TGTGCCAGCAGCCCGAGGGCGGTGAGAAGAAATGAGCAGTTCTTC	CASSPRAVRRNEQFF
TRBJ2-3	TRBV9	-	-	TGTGCCAGCAGCGTAAACCCAGGCACAGATACGCAGTATTTT	CASSVNPGTDTQYF